Listed below are T cell receptor beta chains from one sample, sequenced in a study of identical twins. MiXCR, run by TCRdb on the 5' RACE reads, gives a single entry per CDR3 protein. The sample lists roughly 700,000 distinct CDR3 sequences, around 8.6% seen once, with approximately 0.94% in the top ten. These data also featured in a second study, about yellow fever vaccine responses in identical twins.

The sequenced material came from PBMCs. The receptors originated from a woman aged 18 to 35 in good health. The conserved cysteine and the conserved F or W are not part of the CDR3 here. The D gene is left open where the match is weak.

j_call d_call cdr3_length v_call cdr3_aa
TRBJ2-3 TRBD2 15 TRBV20-1 SARDLGSSGLTDTQY
TRBJ1-5 - 11 TRBV12-3/TRBV12-4 ASRRQNNQPQH
TRBJ2-5 TRBD2 18 TRBV24-1 AIKRASGGDLLTSQETQY
TRBJ2-5 - 11 TRBV20-1 SARDLEEETQY
TRBJ2-5 - 13 TRBV20-1 SARDVGAVGETQY
TRBJ2-5 TRBD1 14 TRBV6-5 ASSYSSTDREETQY
TRBJ2-1 TRBD2 15 TRBV6-2/TRBV6-3 ASSYDPNSGSGNEQF
TRBJ2-1 - 12 TRBV20-1 SARVVANYNEQF
TRBJ2-1 TRBD2 12 TRBV20-1 SAWGLAGANEQF
TRBJ2-2 TRBD2 11 TRBV5-1 ASSLAQGLELF
TRBJ1-1 TRBD1 11 TRBV2 ASRDRGKSEAF
TRBJ2-7 - 13 TRBV12-3/TRBV12-4 ASSFLQGPSGEQY
TRBJ1-5 - 16 TRBV28 ASSLAPTPPGYHQPQH
TRBJ2-7 TRBD2 13 TRBV5-1 ASSPAGTSLYEQY
TRBJ2-7 - 17 TRBV6-1 ASTPSPPRRVDRSYEQY
TRBJ2-1 - 13 TRBV10-2 ASSDLGGSYNEQF
TRBJ2-5 - 10 TRBV3-1 ASSPRDGAQY
TRBJ2-7 - 12 TRBV6-4 ASSDKVADYEQY
TRBJ2-7 - 11 TRBV6-1 ATGKGMDYEQY
TRBJ2-1 TRBD2 14 TRBV15 ATSKISGRAGDEQF
TRBJ2-7 - 13 TRBV5-4 ASSLWDKSSYEQY
TRBJ2-4 TRBD2 13 TRBV6-5 ASSYGGEGKNIQY
TRBJ2-7 - 12 TRBV12-3/TRBV12-4 ASRPSGFSYEQY
TRBJ1-1 - 12 TRBV6-5 ASSYFAGMTEAF
TRBJ1-4 TRBD1 12 TRBV12-3/TRBV12-4 ASSSWDRGEKLF
TRBJ2-5 - 12 TRBV6-2/TRBV6-3 ASSSNTGRETQY
TRBJ2-1 - 12 TRBV4-2 ASSQEEPDNEQF
TRBJ2-4 TRBD1 11 TRBV7-9 ASEGTGYHIQY
TRBJ1-6 - 10 TRBV20-1 SPGRGRSPLH
TRBJ2-7 TRBD2 15 TRBV14 ASSPEGLRDYTYEQY
TRBJ2-3 TRBD2 13 TRBV15 ATSLYAGGTDTQY
TRBJ2-2 - 10 TRBV29-1 SVHRDTGELF
TRBJ2-7 TRBD1 12 TRBV10-3 AIRGDRDSYEQY
TRBJ2-7 - 13 TRBV6-5 ASSSFGSLDYEQY
TRBJ2-7 - 12 TRBV9 ASSVATNPVEQY
TRBJ2-2 - 13 TRBV4-2 ASSQDPGTPGELF
TRBJ1-1 - 12 TRBV11-2 ASSPMGPATEAF
TRBJ1-2 - 12 TRBV2 ASSASLGGYGYT
TRBJ2-1 - 12 TRBV18 ASSPPTGENEQF
TRBJ2-1 - 14 TRBV14 AIEERASPHYNEQF
TRBJ2-7 - 11 TRBV27 ASSFGGYDEQY
TRBJ2-3 TRBD1 12 TRBV10-3 AISERDRADTQY
TRBJ1-1 TRBD1 13 TRBV20-1 SARRSLQGRTEAF
TRBJ2-6 TRBD1 17 TRBV6-2/TRBV6-3 ASRMGRQGPVSGANVLT
TRBJ2-4 TRBD1 11 TRBV29-1 SVEGQGLDIQY
TRBJ2-2 TRBD1 13 TRBV10-3 AISETGQGSGELF
TRBJ2-7 TRBD1 13 TRBV6-2/TRBV6-3 ASSDPGTGLYEQY
TRBJ1-1 - 12 TRBV12-3/TRBV12-4 ASSPQQATGGAF
TRBJ2-7 - 12 TRBV5-1 ASSLAGRGVEQY
TRBJ2-1 - 17 TRBV4-3 ASSQGLVLAGSSYNEQF
TRBJ1-1 - 10 TRBV29-1 SVDEAHTEAF
TRBJ2-7 - 14 TRBV7-8 ASSLAVQGRGYEQY
TRBJ2-2 TRBD2 15 TRBV4-3 ASSQERGSGGAGELF
TRBJ1-1 - 10 TRBV6-2/TRBV6-3 ASSPIPTEAF
TRBJ1-6 TRBD1 15 TRBV6-1 ASRQNRGRDRGSPLH